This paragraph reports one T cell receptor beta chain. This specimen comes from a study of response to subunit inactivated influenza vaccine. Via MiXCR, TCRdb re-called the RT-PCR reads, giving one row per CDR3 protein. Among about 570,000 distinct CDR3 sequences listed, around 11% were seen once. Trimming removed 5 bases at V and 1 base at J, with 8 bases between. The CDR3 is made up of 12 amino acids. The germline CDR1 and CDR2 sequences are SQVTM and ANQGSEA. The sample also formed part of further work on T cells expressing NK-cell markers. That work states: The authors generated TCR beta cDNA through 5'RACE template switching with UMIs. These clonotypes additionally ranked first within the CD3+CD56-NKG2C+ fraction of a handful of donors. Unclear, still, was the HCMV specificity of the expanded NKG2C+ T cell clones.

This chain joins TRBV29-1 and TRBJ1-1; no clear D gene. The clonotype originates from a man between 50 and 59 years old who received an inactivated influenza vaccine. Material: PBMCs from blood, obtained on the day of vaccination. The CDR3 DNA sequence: TGCAGCGTTTCCAATCCGAACACTGAAGCTTTCTTT. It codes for CSVSNPNTEAFF.